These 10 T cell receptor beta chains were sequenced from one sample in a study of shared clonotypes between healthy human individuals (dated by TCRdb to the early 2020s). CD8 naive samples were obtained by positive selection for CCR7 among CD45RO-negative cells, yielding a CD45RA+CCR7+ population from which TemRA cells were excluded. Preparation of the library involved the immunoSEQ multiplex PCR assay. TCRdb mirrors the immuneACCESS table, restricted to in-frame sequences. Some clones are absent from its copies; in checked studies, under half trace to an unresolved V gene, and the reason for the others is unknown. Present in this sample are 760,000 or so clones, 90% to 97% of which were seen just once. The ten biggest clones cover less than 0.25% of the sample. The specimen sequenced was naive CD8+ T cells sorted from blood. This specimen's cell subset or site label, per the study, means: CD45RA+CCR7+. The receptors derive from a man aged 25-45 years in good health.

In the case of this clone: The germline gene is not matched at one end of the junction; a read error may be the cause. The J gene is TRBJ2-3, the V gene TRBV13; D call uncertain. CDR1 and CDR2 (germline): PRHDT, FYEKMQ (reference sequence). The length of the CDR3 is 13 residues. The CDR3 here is CASISPSTDTQYF. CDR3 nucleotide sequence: TGTGCAAGCATCTCTCCTAGCACAGATACGCAGTATTTT.

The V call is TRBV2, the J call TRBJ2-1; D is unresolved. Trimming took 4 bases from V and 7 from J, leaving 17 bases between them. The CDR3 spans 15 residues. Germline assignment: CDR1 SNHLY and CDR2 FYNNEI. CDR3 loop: CASSGSVLAPNEQFF. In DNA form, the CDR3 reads TGTGCCAGCAGTGGGAGCGTACTTGCCCCGAATGAGCAGTTCTTC.

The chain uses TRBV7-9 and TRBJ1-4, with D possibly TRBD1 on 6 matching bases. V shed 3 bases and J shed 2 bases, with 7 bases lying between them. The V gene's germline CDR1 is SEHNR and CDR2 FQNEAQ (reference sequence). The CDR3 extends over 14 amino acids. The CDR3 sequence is CASSFQGTNEKLFF. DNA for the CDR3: TGTGCCAGCAGCTTTCAGGGGACTAATGAAAAACTGTTTTTT.

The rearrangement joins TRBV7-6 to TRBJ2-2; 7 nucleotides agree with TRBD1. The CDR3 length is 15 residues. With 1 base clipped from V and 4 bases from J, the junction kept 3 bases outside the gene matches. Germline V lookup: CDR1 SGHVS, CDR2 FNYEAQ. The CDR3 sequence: CASSLEAGGTGELFF. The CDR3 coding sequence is TGTGCCAGCAGCTTAGAGGCAGGGGGCACCGGGGAGCTGTTTTTT.

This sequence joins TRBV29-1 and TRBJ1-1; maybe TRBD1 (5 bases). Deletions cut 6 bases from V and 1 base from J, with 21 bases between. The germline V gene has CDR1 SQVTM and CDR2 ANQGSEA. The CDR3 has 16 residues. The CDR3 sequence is CSVLGGPGERNTEAFF. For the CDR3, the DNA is TGCAGCGTCCTCGGGGGTCCTGGGGAACGGAACACTGAAGCTTTCTTT.

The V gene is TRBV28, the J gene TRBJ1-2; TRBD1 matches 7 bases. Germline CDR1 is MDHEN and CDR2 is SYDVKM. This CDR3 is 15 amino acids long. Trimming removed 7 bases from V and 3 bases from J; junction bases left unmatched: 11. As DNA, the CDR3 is TGTGCCAGCACGGCACAACCGGGACAGCACTATGGCTACACCTTC. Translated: CASTAQPGQHYGYTF.

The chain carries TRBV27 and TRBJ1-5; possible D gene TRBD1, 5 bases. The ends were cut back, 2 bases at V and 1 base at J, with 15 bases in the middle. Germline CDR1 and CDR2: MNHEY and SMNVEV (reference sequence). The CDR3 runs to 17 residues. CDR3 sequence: CASSLEGPGRSNQPQHF. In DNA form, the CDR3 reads TGTGCCAGCAGTTTAGAGGGGCCGGGGCGGAGCAATCAGCCCCAGCATTTT.

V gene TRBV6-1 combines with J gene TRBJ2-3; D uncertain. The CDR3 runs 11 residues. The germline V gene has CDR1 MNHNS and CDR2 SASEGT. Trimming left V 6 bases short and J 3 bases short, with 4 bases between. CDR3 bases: TGTGCCAGCAGGAGAACAGATACGCAGTATTTT. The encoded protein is CASRRTDTQYF.

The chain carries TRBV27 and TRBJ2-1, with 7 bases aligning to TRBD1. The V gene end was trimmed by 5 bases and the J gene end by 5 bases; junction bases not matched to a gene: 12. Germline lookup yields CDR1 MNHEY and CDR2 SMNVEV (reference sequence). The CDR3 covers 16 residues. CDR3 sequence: CASSPGTASYHNEQFF. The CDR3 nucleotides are TGTGCCAGCAGTCCCGGGACAGCTAGCTACCACAATGAGCAGTTCTTC.

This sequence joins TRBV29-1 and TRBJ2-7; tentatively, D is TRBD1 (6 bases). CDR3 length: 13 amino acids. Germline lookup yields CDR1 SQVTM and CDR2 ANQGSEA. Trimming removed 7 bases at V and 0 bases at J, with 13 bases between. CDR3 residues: CSGWDTGSYEQYF. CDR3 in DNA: TGCAGCGGCTGGGACACGGGCTCCTACGAGCAGTACTTC.